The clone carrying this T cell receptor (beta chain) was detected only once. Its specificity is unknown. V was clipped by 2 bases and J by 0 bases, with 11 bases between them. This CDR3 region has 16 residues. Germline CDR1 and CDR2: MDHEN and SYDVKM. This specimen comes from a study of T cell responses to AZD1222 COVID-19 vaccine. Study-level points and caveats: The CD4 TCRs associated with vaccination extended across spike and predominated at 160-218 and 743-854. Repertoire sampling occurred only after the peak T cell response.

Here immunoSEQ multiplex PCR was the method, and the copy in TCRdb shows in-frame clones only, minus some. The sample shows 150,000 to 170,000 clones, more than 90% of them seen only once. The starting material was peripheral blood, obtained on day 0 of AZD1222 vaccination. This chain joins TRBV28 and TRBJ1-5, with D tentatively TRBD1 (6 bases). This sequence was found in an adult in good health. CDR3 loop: CASSLLTGNSNQPQHF. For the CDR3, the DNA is TGTGCCAGCAGTTTACTAACAGGGAATAGCAATCAGCCCCAGCATTTT. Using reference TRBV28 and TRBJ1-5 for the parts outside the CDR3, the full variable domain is DVKVTQSSRYLVKRTGEKVFLECVQDMDHENMFWYRQDPGLGLRLIYFSYDVKMKEKGDIPEGYSVSREKKERFSLILESASTNQTSMYLCASSLLTGNSNQPQHFGDGTRLSIL.